This TCR beta chain originates from a study of graft-versus-host responses after intestinal transplantation (dated by TCRdb to the early 2020s). Some background on the complete study: The transplants that recipients got were multivisceral, liver-intestinal, or isolated intestinal. Every recipient was given anti-thymocyte globulin induction, followed by around three years of maintenance tacrolimus and steroids. After intestinal transplantation, graft-versus-host and host-versus-graft alloreactive T cell clones in the graft, circulation and bone marrow were tracked using bulk TCR-beta CDR3 sequencing. Alloreactive clones were identified by sequencing pre-transplant mixed lymphocyte reaction products and comparing these products with unstimulated pre-transplant donor and recipient T cells. The cohort enrolled 20 to 30 intestinal transplant recipients including one retransplant, and a few patients lacking pretransplant specimens were excluded. Donor T cell macrochimerism was defined as a peak of at least 4% donor T cells among recipient peripheral blood mononuclear cells. Samples from a few later patients were sequenced in-house on an Illumina MiSeq with MiXCR processing rather than by the commercial service.

The library came from the immunoSEQ multiplex PCR assay. Adaptive Biotechnologies carried out high-throughput TCR-beta CDR3 sequencing of genomic DNA for most patients. The paper's processing steps were these. Adaptive's ImmunoSEQ software was the source of the TCR sequencing data for about 20 patients, while three other patients were processed with MiXCR and VDJtools. CDR3 nucleotide sequences shared between donor and recipient were removed because their origin could not be assigned. To be classed as alloreactive, a clone needed at least 2-fold expansion over unstimulated cells and a minimum CFSE-low frequency of 0.002% (template counts) or 0.001% (read counts). A clone was considered mappable if detected in the sequenced pre-transplant spleen, lymph node, or MLR CFSE-low populations of the donor or recipient. Cumulative frequency of alloreactive clones was calculated as a percentage of all sequences weighted by copy number. Held by TCRdb, this immuneACCESS table contains in-frame sequences only and omits some clones. Under half of the omission traces to an unresolved V gene where checked; the cause of the rest is unknown. V and J calls plus clone size are reproduced from that table; the DNA served to infer D and trimming. This sample lists tens of thousands of clones; 80% to 95% were detected once. Of the sample, around 6.1% falls within the top ten clones.

In the first month after transplant, blood samples were collected up to 4 times, and after that at least monthly when available. Via the germline V gene (reference sequence), CDR1 is SEHNR and CDR2 FQNEAQ. The CDR3 has 14 amino acids, counting the end cysteine and phenylalanine. The DNA shown is the 42-base CDR3, in frame from base 1. Between the V and J ends, shortened by 11 bases and 1 base respectively, the junction contains 16 bases. Broader findings and caveats from the paper: The relatively low number and heterogeneity of intestinal transplant patients limited the conclusions. Early after transplant, peak levels of circulating GvH clones were found to be associated with declines in HvG clones. GvH clones were detected in recipient bone marrow, and some appeared earlier in ileal mucosa or blood, consistent with an intestinal mucosal origin. High GvH to HvG T cell clonal ratios were observed in the allografts of patients with donor T cell macrochimerism.

Worth noting for this clone: Its antigen is unknown. There are no base qualities to consult, and no much larger clone falls within one base.

This material consisted of PBMCs, taken 750 to 800 days after a first intestinal transplant, on the day of a second. Here the chain combines TRBV7-9 and TRBJ2-3, and TRBD2 may be the D gene, going by 5 matching bases. This receptor was identified in a human patient who received an intestinal transplant, so some T cells may come from the graft donor. Here is the DNA: TGTGCCCGTATTGACCTGAGGGGCACAGATACGCAGTATTTT. The translation is CARIDLRGTDTQYF.